These T cell receptor beta chains were read from a single sample in a study of identifying expanded T cells in peripheral blood. Assay used: immunoSEQ multiplex PCR; TCRdb lists only in-frame clones, some missing. The table has about 130,000 clones, less than 90% seen once. The specimen sequenced was blood. Receptors were obtained from a person aged 18 to 70 in good health. The CDR3 runs from the conserved cysteine through the conserved F or W. The D gene is left open where the match is weak. Expanded clones are given a class, and other clones once, few, many or no size at all.

CDR3 protein: CASSMRPGTGTGANVLTF
CDR3 DNA: TGTGCCAGCAGTATGCGTCCCGGGACAGGGACTGGGGCCAACGTCCTGACTTTC
J gene: TRBJ2-6
clone size: NA
V gene: TRBV2
D gene: TRBD1

CDR3 protein: CASRPGQGSHEQYF
CDR3 DNA: TGTGCCAGTAGGCCGGGACAGGGGTCCCACGAGCAGTACTTC
J gene: TRBJ2-7
clone size: NA
V gene: TRBV19
D gene: TRBD1

CDR3 protein: CASRPLRLPYEQYF
CDR3 DNA: TGTGCCAGCAGACCACTCCGCCTACCTTACGAGCAGTACTTC
J gene: TRBJ2-7
clone size: NA
V gene: TRBV11-2
D gene: NA

CDR3 protein: CASMSRIQETQYF
CDR3 DNA: TGTGCCAGTATGAGCAGGATCCAAGAGACCCAGTACTTC
J gene: TRBJ2-5
clone size: NA
V gene: TRBV19
D gene: NA

CDR3 protein: CASSYAATEAFF
CDR3 DNA: TGTGCCAGCAGTTACGCCGCCACTGAAGCTTTCTTT
J gene: TRBJ1-1
clone size: NA
V gene: TRBV6-5
D gene: NA

CDR3 protein: CASSQGPEQGRSEQYF
CDR3 DNA: TGCGCCAGCAGCCAAGGGCCTGAACAGGGCCGCTCCGAGCAGTACTTC
J gene: TRBJ2-7
clone size: NA
V gene: TRBV4-1
D gene: NA

CDR3 protein: CASSQEIRDHYNEQFF
CDR3 DNA: TGCGCCAGCAGCCAAGAGATTAGGGACCATTACAATGAGCAGTTCTTC
J gene: TRBJ2-1
clone size: NA
V gene: TRBV5-1
D gene: NA

CDR3 protein: CASIIIAGAYEQYF
CDR3 DNA: TGTGCCAGCATCATAATAGCGGGGGCCTACGAGCAGTACTTC
J gene: TRBJ2-7
clone size: NA
V gene: TRBV11-3
D gene: TRBD2

CDR3 protein: CASRSRPTDTQYF
CDR3 DNA: TGTGCCAGCAGGTCGAGACCCACAGATACGCAGTATTTT
J gene: TRBJ2-3
clone size: NA
V gene: TRBV2
D gene: NA

CDR3 protein: CASSSTWDQPQHF
CDR3 DNA: TGTGCCAGCAGCTCGACATGGGATCAGCCCCAGCATTTT
J gene: TRBJ1-5
clone size: NA
V gene: TRBV7-8
D gene: NA

CDR3 protein: CASSLEGGLDTQYF
CDR3 DNA: TGTGCCAGCAGCTTAGAGGGGGGACTGGATACGCAGTATTTT
J gene: TRBJ2-3
clone size: NA
V gene: TRBV7-2
D gene: NA

CDR3 protein: CASSPGTGEFPPLHF
CDR3 DNA: TGTGCCAGCAGCCCTGGGACAGGGGAATTTCCACCCCTCCACTTT
J gene: TRBJ1-6
clone size: NA
V gene: TRBV7-6
D gene: TRBD1

CDR3 protein: CASSPLWGQGAKNIQYF
CDR3 DNA: TGTGCCAGTAGTCCTCTATGGGGACAGGGAGCCAAAAACATTCAGTACTTC
J gene: TRBJ2-4
clone size: NA
V gene: TRBV19
D gene: TRBD1

CDR3 protein: CASSPRQGLEGGYTF
CDR3 DNA: TGTGCCAGCTCACCGAGACAGGGCCTCGAAGGTGGCTACACCTTC
J gene: TRBJ1-2
clone size: NA
V gene: TRBV18
D gene: TRBD1

CDR3 protein: CAWSVAGRRNTEAFF
CDR3 DNA: TGTGCCTGGAGTGTAGCAGGGCGGCGGAACACTGAAGCTTTCTTT
J gene: TRBJ1-1
clone size: NA
V gene: TRBV30
D gene: NA

CDR3 protein: CASSSYSGGKLFF
CDR3 DNA: TGTGCCAGCAGCTCCTACTCGGGGGGAAAACTGTTTTTT
J gene: TRBJ1-4
clone size: NA
V gene: TRBV11-2
D gene: NA

CDR3 protein: CASSQDWGTEAFF
CDR3 DNA: TGCGCCAGCAGCCAAGATTGGGGGACTGAAGCTTTCTTT
J gene: TRBJ1-1
clone size: NA
V gene: TRBV4-3
D gene: NA

CDR3 protein: CASSGGLAGHNEQFF
CDR3 DNA: TGCGCCAGCAGCGGGGGACTAGCGGGTCACAATGAGCAGTTCTTC
J gene: TRBJ2-1
clone size: NA
V gene: TRBV5-1
D gene: TRBD2

CDR3 protein: CASSPTTISGSFSYNEQFF
CDR3 DNA: TGTGCCAGCTCACCGACGACGATTAGCGGGAGTTTCTCCTACAATGAGCAGTTCTTC
J gene: TRBJ2-1
clone size: NA
V gene: TRBV18
D gene: TRBD2

CDR3 protein: CASRGGSGYTF
CDR3 DNA: TGTGCCTCTCGAGGAGGTAGCGGCTACACCTTC
J gene: TRBJ1-2
clone size: NA
V gene: TRBV19
D gene: NA

CDR3 protein: CASRGAVANTGELFF
CDR3 DNA: TGTGCCAGCAGGGGAGCAGTTGCGAACACCGGGGAGCTGTTTTTT
J gene: TRBJ2-2
clone size: once
V gene: TRBV28
D gene: NA

CDR3 protein: CASKVAGGGIYEQYF
CDR3 DNA: TGCGCCAGCAAAGTAGCGGGAGGCGGGATCTACGAGCAGTACTTC
J gene: TRBJ2-7
clone size: NA
V gene: TRBV5-1
D gene: TRBD2

CDR3 protein: CSVEGTANEKLFF
CDR3 DNA: TGCAGCGTTGAAGGGACAGCTAATGAAAAACTGTTTTTT
J gene: TRBJ1-4
clone size: NA
V gene: TRBV29-1
D gene: NA

CDR3 protein: CAWRFRLSGNTIYF
CDR3 DNA: TGTGCCTGGAGGTTTAGGCTCTCTGGAAACACCATATATTTT
J gene: TRBJ1-3
clone size: NA
V gene: TRBV30
D gene: NA

CDR3 protein: CASSQVRSGTDTQYF
CDR3 DNA: TGCGCCAGCAGCCAAGTCCGGAGTGGCACAGATACGCAGTATTTT
J gene: TRBJ2-3
clone size: NA
V gene: TRBV4-1
D gene: NA

CDR3 protein: CASSLELTGDPSREQYF
CDR3 DNA: TGTGCCAGCAGCTTAGAACTCACAGGGGATCCCTCTCGAGAGCAGTACTTC
J gene: TRBJ2-7
clone size: NA
V gene: TRBV7-6
D gene: TRBD1

CDR3 protein: CASSPSPTGELFF
CDR3 DNA: TGTGCCAGCAGCCCAAGCCCCACCGGGGAGCTGTTTTTT
J gene: TRBJ2-2
clone size: NA
V gene: TRBV11-3
D gene: NA

CDR3 protein: CAWSQGLLYYGYTF
CDR3 DNA: TGTGCCTGGAGTCAGGGACTGCTGTACTATGGCTACACCTTC
J gene: TRBJ1-2
clone size: NA
V gene: TRBV30
D gene: NA

CDR3 protein: CASSLMAGDRETQYF
CDR3 DNA: TGTGCCAGCAGCTTAATGGCGGGAGACAGGGAGACCCAGTACTTC
J gene: TRBJ2-5
clone size: NA
V gene: TRBV7-3
D gene: NA

CDR3 protein: CASGLETNYGYTF
CDR3 DNA: TGTGCCAGCGGGCTCGAAACTAACTATGGCTACACCTTC
J gene: TRBJ1-2
clone size: NA
V gene: TRBV7-9
D gene: NA

CDR3 protein: CASSQGNEQFF
CDR3 DNA: TGTGCCAGCAGCCAAGGGAATGAGCAGTTCTTC
J gene: TRBJ2-1
clone size: NA
V gene: TRBV7-9
D gene: NA